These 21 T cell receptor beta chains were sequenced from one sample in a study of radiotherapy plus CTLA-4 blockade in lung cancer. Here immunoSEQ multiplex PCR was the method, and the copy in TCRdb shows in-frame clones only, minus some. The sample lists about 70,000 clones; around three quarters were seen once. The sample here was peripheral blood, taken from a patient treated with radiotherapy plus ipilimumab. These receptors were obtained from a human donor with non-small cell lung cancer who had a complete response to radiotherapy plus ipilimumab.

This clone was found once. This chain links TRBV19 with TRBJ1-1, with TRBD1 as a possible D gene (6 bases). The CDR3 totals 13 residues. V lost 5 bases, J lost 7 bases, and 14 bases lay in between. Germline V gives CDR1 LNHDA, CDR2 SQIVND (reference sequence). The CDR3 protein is CASSHLRGLEAFF. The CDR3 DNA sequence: TGTGCCAGTAGTCACCTACGGGGGCTTGAAGCTTTCTTT.

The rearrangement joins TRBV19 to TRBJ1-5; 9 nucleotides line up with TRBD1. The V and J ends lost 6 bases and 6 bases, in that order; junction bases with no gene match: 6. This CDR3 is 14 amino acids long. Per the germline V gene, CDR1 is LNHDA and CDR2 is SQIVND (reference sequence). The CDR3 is CASRWGQGGQPQHF. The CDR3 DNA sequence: TGTGCCAGTAGGTGGGGACAGGGTGGTCAGCCCCAGCATTTT. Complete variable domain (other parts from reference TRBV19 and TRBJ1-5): DGGITQSPKYLFRKEGQNVTLSCEQNLNHDAMYWYRQDPGQGLRLIYYSQIVNDFQKGDIAEGYSVSREKKESFPLTVTSAQKNPTAFYLCASRWGQGGQPQHFGDGTRLSIL.

The DNA of the CDR3 is TGCGCCAGCAGCTTGGGGCGCACGAGGGACTATGGCTACACCTTC. It is translated as CASSLGRTRDYGYTF. The J gene is TRBJ1-2, the V gene TRBV5-1; no clear D. Trimming shortened V by 0 bases and J by 3 bases, and 12 bases separated the two germline ends. Germline CDR1 SGHRS, CDR2 YFSETQ. The CDR3 spans 15 residues.

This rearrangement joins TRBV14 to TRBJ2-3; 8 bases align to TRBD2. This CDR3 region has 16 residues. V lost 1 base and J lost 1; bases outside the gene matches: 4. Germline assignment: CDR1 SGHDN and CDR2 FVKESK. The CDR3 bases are TGTGCCAGCAGCCAAGCTCGCGGGAGGCGCACAGATACGCAGTATTTT. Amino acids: CASSQARGRRTDTQYF. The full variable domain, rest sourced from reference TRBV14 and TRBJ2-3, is EAGVTQFPSHSVIEKGQTVTLRCDPISGHDNLYWYRRVMGKEIKFLLHFVKESKQDESGMPNNRFLAERTGGTYSTLKVQPAELEDSGVYFCASSQARGRRTDTQYFGPGTRLTVL.

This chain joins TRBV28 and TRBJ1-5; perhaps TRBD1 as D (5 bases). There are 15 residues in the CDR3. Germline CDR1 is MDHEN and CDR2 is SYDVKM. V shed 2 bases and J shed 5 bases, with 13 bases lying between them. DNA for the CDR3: TGTGCCAGCAGTTTAACGGGGGGTTTTTATCAGCCCCAGCATTTT. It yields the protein CASSLTGGFYQPQHF.

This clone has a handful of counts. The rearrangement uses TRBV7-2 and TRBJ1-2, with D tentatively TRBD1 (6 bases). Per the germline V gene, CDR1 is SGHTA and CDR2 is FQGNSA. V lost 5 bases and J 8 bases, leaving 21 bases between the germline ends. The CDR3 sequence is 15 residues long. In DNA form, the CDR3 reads TGTGCCAGCAGCCAAAACAGGGACATTCGGTTGGGCTACACCTTC. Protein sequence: CASSQNRDIRLGYTF.

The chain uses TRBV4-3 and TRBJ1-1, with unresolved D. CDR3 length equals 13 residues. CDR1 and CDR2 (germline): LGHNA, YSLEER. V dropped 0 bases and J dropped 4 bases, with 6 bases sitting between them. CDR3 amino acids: CASSQDIVTEAFF. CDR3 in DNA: TGCGCCAGCAGCCAAGATATAGTCACTGAAGCTTTCTTT.

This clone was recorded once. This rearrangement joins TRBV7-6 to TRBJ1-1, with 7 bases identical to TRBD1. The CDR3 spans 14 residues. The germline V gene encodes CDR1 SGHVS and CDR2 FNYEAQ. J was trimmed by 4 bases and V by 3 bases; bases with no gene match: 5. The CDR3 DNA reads TGTGCCAGCAGCTTCGGGGACAGAGGCACTGAAGCTTTCTTT. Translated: CASSFGDRGTEAFF.

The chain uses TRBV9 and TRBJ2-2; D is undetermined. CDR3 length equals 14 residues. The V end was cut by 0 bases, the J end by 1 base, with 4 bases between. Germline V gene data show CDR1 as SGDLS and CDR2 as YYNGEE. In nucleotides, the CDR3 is TGTGCCAGCAGCGTAGCGGGGAACACCGGGGAGCTGTTTTTT. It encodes CASSVAGNTGELFF.

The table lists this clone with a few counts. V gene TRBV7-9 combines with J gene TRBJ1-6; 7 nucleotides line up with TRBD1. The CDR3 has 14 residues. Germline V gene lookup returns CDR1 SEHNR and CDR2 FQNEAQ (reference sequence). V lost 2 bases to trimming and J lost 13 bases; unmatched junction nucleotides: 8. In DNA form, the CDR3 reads TGTGCCAGCAGCTTAAGAGACAGGGAGTCCCCCCTCCACTTT. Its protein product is CASSLRDRESPLHF.

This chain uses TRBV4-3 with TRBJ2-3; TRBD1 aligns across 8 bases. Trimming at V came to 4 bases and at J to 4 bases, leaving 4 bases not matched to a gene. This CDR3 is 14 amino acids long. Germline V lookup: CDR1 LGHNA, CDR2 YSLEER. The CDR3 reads CASSRGQDPDTQYF. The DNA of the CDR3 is TGCGCCAGCAGCCGGGGACAGGATCCAGATACGCAGTATTTT.

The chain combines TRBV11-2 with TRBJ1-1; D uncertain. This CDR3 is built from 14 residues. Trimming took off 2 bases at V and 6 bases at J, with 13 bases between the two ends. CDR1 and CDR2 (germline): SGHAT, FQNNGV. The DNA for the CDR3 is TGTGCCAGCAGCTTACCCGCCGTGGGAGCTGAAGCTTTCTTT. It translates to CASSLPAVGAEAFF.

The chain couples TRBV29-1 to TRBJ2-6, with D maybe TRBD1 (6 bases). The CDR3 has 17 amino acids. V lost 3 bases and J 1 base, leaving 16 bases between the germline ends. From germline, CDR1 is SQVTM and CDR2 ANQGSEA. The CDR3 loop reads CSVESGVSISGANVLTF. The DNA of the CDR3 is TGCAGCGTTGAGTCAGGGGTTAGTATATCTGGGGCCAACGTCCTGACTTTC.

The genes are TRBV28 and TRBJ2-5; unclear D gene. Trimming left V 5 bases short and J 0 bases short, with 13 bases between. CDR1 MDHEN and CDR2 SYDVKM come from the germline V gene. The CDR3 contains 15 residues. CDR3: CASSTPARYQETQYF. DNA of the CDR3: TGTGCCAGCAGTACCCCCGCCCGGTACCAAGAGACCCAGTACTTC.

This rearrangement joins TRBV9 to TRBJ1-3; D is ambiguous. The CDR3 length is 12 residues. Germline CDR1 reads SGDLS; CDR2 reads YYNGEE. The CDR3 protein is CAAREIGNTIYF. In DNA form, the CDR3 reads TGTGCAGCTAGGGAGATCGGAAACACCATATATTTT.

The CDR3 loop is CASSQIGLRGTEAFF. DNA of the CDR3: TGCGCCAGCAGCCAAATAGGGCTGCGGGGGACTGAAGCTTTCTTT. This rearrangement joins TRBV5-1 to TRBJ1-1; tentatively, D is TRBD1 (5 bases). Trimming pared 4 bases from V and 5 bases from J, leaving 18 bases between. Germline assignment: CDR1 SGHRS and CDR2 YFSETQ. The CDR3 sequence is 15 residues long.

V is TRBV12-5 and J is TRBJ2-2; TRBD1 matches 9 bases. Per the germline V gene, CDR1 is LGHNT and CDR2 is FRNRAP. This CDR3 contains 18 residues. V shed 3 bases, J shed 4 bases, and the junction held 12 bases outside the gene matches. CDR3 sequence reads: CASGFSGTGKRSTGELFF. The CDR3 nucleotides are TGTGCTAGTGGTTTCTCCGGGACAGGGAAAAGAAGCACCGGGGAGCTGTTTTTT.

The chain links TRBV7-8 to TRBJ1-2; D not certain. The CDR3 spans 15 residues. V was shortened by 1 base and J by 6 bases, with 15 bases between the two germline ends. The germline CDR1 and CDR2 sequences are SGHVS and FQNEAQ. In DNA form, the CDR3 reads TGTGCCAGCAGCTTAGAGGGTAGTAATGTGGATGGCTACACCTTC. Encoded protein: CASSLEGSNVDGYTF.

In DNA form, the CDR3 reads TGTGCCAGCAGCGTAGACCGGTATAGAAACACCATATATTTT. This encodes CASSVDRYRNTIYF. The chain carries TRBV9 and TRBJ1-3, with D uncertain. The CDR3 is 14 amino acids. Trimming removed 0 bases from V and 5 bases from J, with 9 bases in between. In germline, CDR1 is SGDLS, CDR2 YYNGEE. The whole variable domain, filled in from reference TRBV9 and TRBJ1-3, reads DSGVTQTPKHLITATGQRVTLRCSPRSGDLSVYWYQQSLDQGLQFLIQYYNGEERAKGNILERFSAQQFPDLHSELNLSSLELGDSALYFCASSVDRYRNTIYFGEGSWLTVV.

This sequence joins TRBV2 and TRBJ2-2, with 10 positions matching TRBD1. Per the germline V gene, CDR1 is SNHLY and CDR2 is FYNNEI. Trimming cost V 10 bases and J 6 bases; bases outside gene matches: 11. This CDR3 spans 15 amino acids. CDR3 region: CATRGQGLRAGELFF. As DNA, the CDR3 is TGTGCCACGAGGGGACAGGGGCTTAGGGCCGGGGAGCTGTTTTTT.

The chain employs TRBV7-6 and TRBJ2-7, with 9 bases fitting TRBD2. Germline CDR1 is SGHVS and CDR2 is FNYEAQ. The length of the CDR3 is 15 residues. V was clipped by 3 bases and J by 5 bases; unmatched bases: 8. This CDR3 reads CASSLRGGQGDEQYF. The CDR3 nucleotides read TGTGCCAGCAGCTTGCGGGGGGGCCAAGGGGACGAGCAGTACTTC.